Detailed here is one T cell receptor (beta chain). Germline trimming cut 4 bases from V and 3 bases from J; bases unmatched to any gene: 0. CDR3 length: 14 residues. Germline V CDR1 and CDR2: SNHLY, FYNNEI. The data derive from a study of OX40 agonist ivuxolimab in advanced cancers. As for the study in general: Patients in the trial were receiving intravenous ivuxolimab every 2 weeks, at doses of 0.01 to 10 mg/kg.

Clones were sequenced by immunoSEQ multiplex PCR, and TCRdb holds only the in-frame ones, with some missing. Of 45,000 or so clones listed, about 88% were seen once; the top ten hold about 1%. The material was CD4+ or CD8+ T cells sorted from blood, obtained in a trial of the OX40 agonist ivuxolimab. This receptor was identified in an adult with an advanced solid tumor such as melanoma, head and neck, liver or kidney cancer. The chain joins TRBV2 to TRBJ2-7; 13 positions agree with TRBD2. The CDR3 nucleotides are TGTGCCAGCAGTGGGACTAGCGGGAGCTACGAGCAGTACTTC. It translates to CASSGTSGSYEQYF.